This T cell receptor beta chain was documented in a study of CD8 T cells in Susac syndrome. The overall study: Among the Susac syndrome patients sequenced, six had active disease and about 8 were in remission.

RNA, at roughly 0.5 to 1 ug, was reverse transcribed with random hexamers. immunoSEQ multiplex PCR amplified TCR beta CDR3 across 54 Vbeta, 13 Jbeta. TCRdb redid the calling of the immunoSEQ multiplex PCR reads with MiXCR, one entry per CDR3 protein. Among approximately 210,000 distinct CDR3 sequences listed, approximately 94% were seen once. Germline assignment: CDR1 GTSNPN and CDR2 SVGIG (reference sequence). V lost 0 bases and J lost 4; bases outside the gene matches: 9. CDR3 size: 16 residues. The sequenced sample consisted of CD4+ T cells from PBMCs. The receptor was derived from a human donor with Susac syndrome. This chain connects TRBV30 to TRBJ1-5; TRBD1 matches 7 bases. The CDR3 sequence: CAWSVGGQARNQPQHF. DNA for the CDR3: TGTGCCTGGAGTGTAGGAGGACAGGCGAGGAATCAGCCCCAGCATTTT.